Listed below are T cell receptor beta chains from one sample, sequenced in a study of blood T cell repertoires in COVID-19. Using immunoSEQ multiplex PCR, the repertoire was profiled, and TCRdb retains in-frame clones only, with some absent. The data show some 150,000 clones, approximately 88% seen once. Sequencing used peripheral blood. These receptors all stem from a woman aged 45-59 years with acute or convalescent COVID-19. The CDR3 runs from the conserved cysteine through the conserved F or W. The D gene is left open where the match is weak. Size is stated for part of the rows, as once, few or many counts, or as a class when the clone is expanded.

d_call clone_size cdr3_length j_call v_call cdr3_nt cdr3_aa
. once 13 TRBJ1-2 TRBV10-3 TGTGCCACGAACCTCAGGGTTGACTATGGCTACACCTTC CATNLRVDYGYTF
. . 15 TRBJ1-2 TRBV5-8 TGTGCCAGCAGCTTGGGCAGGGGATTAGACTATGGCTACACCTTC CASSLGRGLDYGYTF
TRBD1 . 16 TRBJ2-1 TRBV5-1 TGCGCCAGCAGCTCCACCGGGACAGGTGGGTACAATGAGCAGTTCTTC CASSSTGTGGYNEQFF
. . 16 TRBJ2-1 TRBV5-6 TGTGCCAGCAGCTTCGTGGGAACAGGAGGGTACAATGAGCAGTTCTTC CASSFVGTGGYNEQFF
TRBD1 . 16 TRBJ1-2 TRBV2 TGTGCCAGCAGTGCGAGGGGGCGCCCGACTAACTATGGCTACACCTTC CASSARGRPTNYGYTF
TRBD2 . 17 TRBJ2-7 TRBV30 TGTGCCTGGAGAGAGGATGCCGATCTTCGGACTAGCTACGAGCAGTACTTC CAWREDADLRTSYEQYF
TRBD2 . 15 TRBJ2-7 TRBV3-1/TRBV3-2 TGTGCCAGCAGCCCGGCCGGGACTAGCGACTACGAGCAGTACTTC CASSPAGTSDYEQYF
. . 13 TRBJ1-2 TRBV5-4 TGTGCCAGCAGCTTGGGCGAGGTTTATGGCTACACCTTC CASSLGEVYGYTF
. . 14 TRBJ1-2 TRBV15 TGTGCCACCAGCAGATCCCAGGGTCCGGATGGCTACACCTTC CATSRSQGPDGYTF
TRBD1 . 14 TRBJ1-4 TRBV3-1/TRBV3-2 TGTGCCAGCAGCCGGGACAGGGGTAATGAAAAACTGTTTTTT CASSRDRGNEKLFF
. . 13 TRBJ2-7 TRBV5-4 TGTGCCAGCAGGGAAGCGGGCTTCTACGAGCAGTACTTC CASREAGFYEQYF
TRBD1 . 18 TRBJ2-2 TRBV5-5 TGTGCCAGCAGCCGTAGAATACAGGGGGCCGCGAACACCGGGGAGCTGTTTTTT CASSRRIQGAANTGELFF
. . 16 TRBJ2-2 TRBV30 TGTGCCTGGTTCCCCAGAAGGGGCGCGGACACCGGGGAGCTGTTTTTT CAWFPRRGADTGELFF
. . 14 TRBJ1-2 TRBV9 TGTGCCAGCAGAGCCGCCGGGAGCAACTATGGCTACACCTTC CASRAAGSNYGYTF
. . 15 TRBJ2-4 TRBV11-2 TGTGCCAGCAGCTTATTCGTAGCAGCCAAAAACATTCAGTACTTC CASSLFVAAKNIQYF
TRBD1 . 15 TRBJ1-1 TRBV5-5 TGTGCCAGCAGCCCGAGGACAGGGGAGAACACTGAAGCTTTCTTT CASSPRTGENTEAFF
. few 14 TRBJ1-2 TRBV6-1 TGTGCCAGCAGTGAGATAACAGGGCCGGGTGGCTACACCTTC CASSEITGPGGYTF
TRBD1 once 14 TRBJ1-2 TRBV20-1 TGCAGTGCTAGTGAAACAGGGGGCGGCTATGGCTACACCTTC CSASETGGGYGYTF
TRBD1 once 14 TRBJ2-7 TRBV19 TGTGCCAGTAGTATGGAAACAGGGGGCTACGAGCAGTACTTC CASSMETGGYEQYF
TRBD2 . 14 TRBJ2-5 TRBV19 TGTGCCAGTAATCGCGGGAGGGGTCAAGAGACCCAGTACTTC CASNRGRGQETQYF
TRBD1 . 14 TRBJ1-1 TRBV28 TGTGCCAGCAGTTTAACAGGGGGAAACACTGAAGCTTTCTTT CASSLTGGNTEAFF
TRBD2 . 16 TRBJ2-1 TRBV24-1 TGTGCCACCAGTGATTTGCAATTTGGGGGGGACAATGAGCAGTTCTTC CATSDLQFGGDNEQFF
. once 14 TRBJ1-3 TRBV28 TGTGCCAGCAGTTTACCAGGGGCTGGAAACACCATATATTTT CASSLPGAGNTIYF
. . 14 TRBJ2-5 TRBV5-4 TGTGCCAGCAGCTTGGCCGTGGGGGCGAAGACCCAGTACTTC CASSLAVGAKTQYF